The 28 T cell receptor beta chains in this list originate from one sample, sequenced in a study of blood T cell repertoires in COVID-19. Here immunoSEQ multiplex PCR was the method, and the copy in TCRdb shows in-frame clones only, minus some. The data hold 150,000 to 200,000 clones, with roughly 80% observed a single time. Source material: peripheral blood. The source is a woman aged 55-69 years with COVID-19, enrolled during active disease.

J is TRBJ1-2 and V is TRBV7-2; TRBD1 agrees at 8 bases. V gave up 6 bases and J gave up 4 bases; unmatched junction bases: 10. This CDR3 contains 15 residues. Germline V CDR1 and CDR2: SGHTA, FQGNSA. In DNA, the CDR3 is TGTGCCAGCAGTTTCTTAGGGGACAGGCGCTATGGCTACACCTTC. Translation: CASSFLGDRRYGYTF. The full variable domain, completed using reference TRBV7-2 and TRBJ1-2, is GAGVSQSPSNKVTEKGKDVELRCDPISGHTALYWYRQSLGQGLEFLIYFQGNSAPDKSGLPSDRFSAERTGGSVSTLTIQRTQQEDSAVYLCASSFLGDRRYGYTFGSGTRLTVV.

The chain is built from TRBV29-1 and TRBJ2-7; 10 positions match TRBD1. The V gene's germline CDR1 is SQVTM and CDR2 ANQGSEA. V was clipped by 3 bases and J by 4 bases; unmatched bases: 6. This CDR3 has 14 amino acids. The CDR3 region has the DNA TGCAGCGTTGATAAAGTGGGACAGGGGTACGAGCAGTACTTC. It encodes CSVDKVGQGYEQYF.

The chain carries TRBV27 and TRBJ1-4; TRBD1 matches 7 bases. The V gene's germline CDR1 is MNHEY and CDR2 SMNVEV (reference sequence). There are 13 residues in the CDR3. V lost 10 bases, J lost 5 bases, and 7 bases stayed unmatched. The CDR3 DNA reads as TGTGCCACGATCGGGACAGAGAATGAAAAACTGTTTTTT. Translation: CATIGTENEKLFF.

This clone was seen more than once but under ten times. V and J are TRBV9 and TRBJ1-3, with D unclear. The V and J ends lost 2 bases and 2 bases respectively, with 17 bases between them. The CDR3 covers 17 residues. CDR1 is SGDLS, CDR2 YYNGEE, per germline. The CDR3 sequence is CASSVHAEFSPGNTIYF. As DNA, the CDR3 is TGTGCCAGCAGCGTCCATGCGGAGTTTAGCCCTGGAAACACCATATATTTT.

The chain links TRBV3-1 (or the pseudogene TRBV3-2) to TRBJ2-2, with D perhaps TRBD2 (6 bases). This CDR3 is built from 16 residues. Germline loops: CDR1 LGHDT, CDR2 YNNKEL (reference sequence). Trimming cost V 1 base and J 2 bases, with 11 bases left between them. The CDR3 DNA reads TGTGCCAGCAGCCAAGGGAACGGGAGAAACACCGGGGAGCTGTTTTTT. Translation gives CASSQGNGRNTGELFF.

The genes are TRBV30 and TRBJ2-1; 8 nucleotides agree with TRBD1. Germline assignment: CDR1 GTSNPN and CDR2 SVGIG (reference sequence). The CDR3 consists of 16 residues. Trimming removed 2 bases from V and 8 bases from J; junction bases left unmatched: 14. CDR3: CAWSPGTGRGIHEQFF. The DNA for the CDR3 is TGTGCCTGGAGTCCCGGGACAGGCCGAGGTATCCATGAGCAGTTCTTC.

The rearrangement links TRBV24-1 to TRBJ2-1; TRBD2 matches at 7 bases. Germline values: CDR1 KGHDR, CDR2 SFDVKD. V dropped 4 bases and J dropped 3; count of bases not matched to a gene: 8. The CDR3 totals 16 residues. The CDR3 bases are TGTGCCACCAGTGAACCCCAGGGAGGGAACTACAATGAGCAGTTCTTC. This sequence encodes CATSEPQGGNYNEQFF.

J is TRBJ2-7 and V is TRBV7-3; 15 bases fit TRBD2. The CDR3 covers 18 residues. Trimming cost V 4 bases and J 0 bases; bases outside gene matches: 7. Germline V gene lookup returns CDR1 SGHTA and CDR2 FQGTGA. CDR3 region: CASSSPGLAGGRSYEQYF. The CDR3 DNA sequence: TGTGCCAGCAGCTCCCCGGGACTAGCGGGAGGCCGCTCCTACGAGCAGTACTTC.

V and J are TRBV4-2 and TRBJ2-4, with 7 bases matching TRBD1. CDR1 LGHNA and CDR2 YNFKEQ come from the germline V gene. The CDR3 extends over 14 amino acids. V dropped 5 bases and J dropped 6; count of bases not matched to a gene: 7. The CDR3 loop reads CASSSRQGANIQYF. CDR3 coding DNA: TGTGCCAGCAGCTCCAGACAGGGAGCAAACATTCAGTACTTC.

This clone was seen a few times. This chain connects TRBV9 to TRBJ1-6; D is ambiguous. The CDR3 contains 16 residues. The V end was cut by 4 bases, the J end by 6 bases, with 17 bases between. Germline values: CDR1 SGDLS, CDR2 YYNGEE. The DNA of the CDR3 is TGTGCCAGCAGCCCCCGCGGGGTCTGGGGTAATTCACCCCTCCACTTT. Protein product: CASSPRGVWGNSPLHF.

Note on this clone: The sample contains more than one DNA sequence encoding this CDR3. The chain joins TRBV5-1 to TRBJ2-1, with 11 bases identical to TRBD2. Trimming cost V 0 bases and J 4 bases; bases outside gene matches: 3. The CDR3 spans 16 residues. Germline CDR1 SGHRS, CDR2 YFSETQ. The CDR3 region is CASSLVLAGVYNEQFF. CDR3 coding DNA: TGCGCCAGCAGCTTGGTACTAGCGGGGGTGTACAATGAGCAGTTCTTC.

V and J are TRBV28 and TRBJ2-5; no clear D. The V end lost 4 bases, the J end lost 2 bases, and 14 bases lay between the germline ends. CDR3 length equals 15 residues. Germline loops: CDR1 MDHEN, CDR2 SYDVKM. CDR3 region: CASSYRSLQQETQYF. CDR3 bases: TGTGCCAGCAGTTACCGATCCTTGCAGCAAGAGACCCAGTACTTC.

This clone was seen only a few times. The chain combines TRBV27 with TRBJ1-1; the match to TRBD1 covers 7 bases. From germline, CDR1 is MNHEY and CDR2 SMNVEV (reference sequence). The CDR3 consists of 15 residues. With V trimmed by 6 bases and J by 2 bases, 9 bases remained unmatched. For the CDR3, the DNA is TGTGCCAGCAGGCTTGAGACAGGGCTAAACACTGAAGCTTTCTTT. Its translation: CASRLETGLNTEAFF.

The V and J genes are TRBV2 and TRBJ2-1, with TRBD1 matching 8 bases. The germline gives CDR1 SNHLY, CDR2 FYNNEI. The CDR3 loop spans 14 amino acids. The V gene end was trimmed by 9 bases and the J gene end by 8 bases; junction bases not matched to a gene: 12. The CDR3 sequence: CASTVGQGADEQFF. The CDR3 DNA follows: TGTGCCAGTACAGTAGGGCAGGGGGCGGATGAGCAGTTCTTC.

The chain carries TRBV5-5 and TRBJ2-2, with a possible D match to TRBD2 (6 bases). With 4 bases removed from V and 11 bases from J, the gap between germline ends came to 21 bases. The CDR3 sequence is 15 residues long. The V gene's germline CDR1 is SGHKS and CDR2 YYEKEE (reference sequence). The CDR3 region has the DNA TGTGCCAGCAGCGTTAACTGGGGGGTGGCGACCGAGCTGTTTTTT. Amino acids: CASSVNWGVATELFF.

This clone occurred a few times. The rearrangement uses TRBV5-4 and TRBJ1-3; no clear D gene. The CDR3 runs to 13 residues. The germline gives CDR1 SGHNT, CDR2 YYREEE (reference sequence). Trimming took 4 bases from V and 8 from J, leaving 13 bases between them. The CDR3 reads CASSHQVSDTIYF. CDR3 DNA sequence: TGTGCCAGCAGCCATCAGGTTTCTGACACCATATATTTT.

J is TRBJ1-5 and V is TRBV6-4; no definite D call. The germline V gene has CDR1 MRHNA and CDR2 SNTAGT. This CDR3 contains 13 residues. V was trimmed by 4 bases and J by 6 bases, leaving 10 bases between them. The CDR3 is CASSVESGQPQHF. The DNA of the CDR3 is TGTGCCAGCAGTGTTGAGTCGGGTCAGCCCCAGCATTTT.

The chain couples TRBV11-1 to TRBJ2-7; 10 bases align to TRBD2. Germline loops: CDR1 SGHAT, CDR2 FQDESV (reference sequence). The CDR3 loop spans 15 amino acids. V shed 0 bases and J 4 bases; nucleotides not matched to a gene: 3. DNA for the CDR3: TGTGCCAGCAGCTTAGCTGGGACTAGCGATTACGAGCAGTACGTC. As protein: CASSLAGTSDYEQYV.

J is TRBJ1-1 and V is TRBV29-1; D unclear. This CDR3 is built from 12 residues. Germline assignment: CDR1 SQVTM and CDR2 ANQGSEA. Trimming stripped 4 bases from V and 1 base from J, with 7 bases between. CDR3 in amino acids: CSVATRNTEAFF. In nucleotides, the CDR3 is TGCAGCGTTGCTACGAGGAACACTGAAGCTTTCTTT.

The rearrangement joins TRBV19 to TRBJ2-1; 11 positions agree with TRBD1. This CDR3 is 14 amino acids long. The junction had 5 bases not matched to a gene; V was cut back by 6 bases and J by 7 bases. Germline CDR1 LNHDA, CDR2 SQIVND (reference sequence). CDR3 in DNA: TGTGCCAGTAGGTTGGGACAGGGGGTTAATGAGCAGTTCTTC. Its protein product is CASRLGQGVNEQFF.

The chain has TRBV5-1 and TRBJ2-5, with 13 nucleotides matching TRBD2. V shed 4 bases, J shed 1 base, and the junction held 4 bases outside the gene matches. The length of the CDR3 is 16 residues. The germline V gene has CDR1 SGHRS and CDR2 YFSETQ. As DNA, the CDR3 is TGCGCCAGCAGCCTTCGGACTAGCGGGGGCCAAGAGACCCAGTACTTC. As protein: CASSLRTSGGQETQYF.

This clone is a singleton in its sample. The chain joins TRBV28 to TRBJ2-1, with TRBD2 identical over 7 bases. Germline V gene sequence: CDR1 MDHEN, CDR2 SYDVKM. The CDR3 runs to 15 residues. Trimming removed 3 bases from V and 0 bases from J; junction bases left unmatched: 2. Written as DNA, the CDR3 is TGTGCCAGCAGTTTTAGCGGGCGCTCCTACAATGAGCAGTTCTTC. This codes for CASSFSGRSYNEQFF.

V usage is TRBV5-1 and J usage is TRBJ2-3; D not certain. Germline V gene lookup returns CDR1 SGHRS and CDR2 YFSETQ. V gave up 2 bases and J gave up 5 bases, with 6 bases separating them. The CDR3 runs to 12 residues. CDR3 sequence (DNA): TGCGCCAGCAGCTTCTACAGAGATACGCAGTATTTT. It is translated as CASSFYRDTQYF.

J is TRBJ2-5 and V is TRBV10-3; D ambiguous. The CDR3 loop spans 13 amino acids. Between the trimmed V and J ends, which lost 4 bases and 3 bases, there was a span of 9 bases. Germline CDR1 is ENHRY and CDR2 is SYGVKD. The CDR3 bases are TGTGCCATCAGTGGACACACGGAAGAGACCCAGTACTTC. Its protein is CAISGHTEETQYF.

The CDR3 DNA reads TGTGCCAGCAGCCTTAGCGGGGGCTCCTACAATGAGCAGTTCTTC. Translated, it gives CASSLSGGSYNEQFF. The V call is TRBV3-1 (or the pseudogene TRBV3-2), the J call TRBJ2-1, with 9 bases identical to TRBD2. Germline assignment: CDR1 LGHDT and CDR2 YNNKEL (reference sequence). J gave up 0 bases and V 4 bases, and 1 base lay outside the gene matches. The CDR3 extends over 15 amino acids.

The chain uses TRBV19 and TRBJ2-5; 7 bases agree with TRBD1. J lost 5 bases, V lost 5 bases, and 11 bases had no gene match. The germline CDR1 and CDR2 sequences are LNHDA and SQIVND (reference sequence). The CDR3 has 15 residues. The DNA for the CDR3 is TGTGCCAGTAGTCCCACAGGGGCCACGGACGAGACCCAGTACTTC. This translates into CASSPTGATDETQYF. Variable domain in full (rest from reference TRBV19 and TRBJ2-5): DGGITQSPKYLFRKEGQNVTLSCEQNLNHDAMYWYRQDPGQGLRLIYYSQIVNDFQKGDIAEGYSVSREKKESFPLTVTSAQKNPTAFYLCASSPTGATDETQYFGPGTRLLVL.

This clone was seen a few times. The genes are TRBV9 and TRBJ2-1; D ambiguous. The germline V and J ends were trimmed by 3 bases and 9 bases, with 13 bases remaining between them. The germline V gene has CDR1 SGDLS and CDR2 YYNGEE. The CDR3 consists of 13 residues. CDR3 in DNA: TGTGCCAGCAGCGCCCTACTTAGAGGTGAGCAGTTCTTC. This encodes CASSALLRGEQFF.

CDR3 sequence reads: CASSPVPWGVRRNTGELFF. Written as DNA, the CDR3 is TGTGCCAGCAGCCCCGTGCCCTGGGGGGTCCGTAGGAACACCGGGGAGCTGTTTTTT. The rearrangement links TRBV7-8 to TRBJ2-2; D is possibly TRBD2 (6 bases). This CDR3 spans 19 amino acids. CDR1 and CDR2 from the germline V gene are SGHVS and FQNEAQ. Trimming took 5 bases from V and 1 from J, leaving 23 bases between them.